This T cell receptor (beta chain) was recovered during a study of beta chain features in type 1 diabetes. Study findings and constraints: Here, the possible influence of HLA type (on TCRB rearrangement) remained unresolved.

Investigators reverse transcribed all isolated RNA, so they sequenced expressed TCRB transcripts. Produced via immunoSEQ multiplex PCR; TCRdb's table is partial and in-frame only. The sample gives about 230,000 clones, 9.6% of which show up once; 0.03% to 0.04% is in the top ten. This clone was counted at least ten times. The antigen is unknown. Trimming took 2 bases from V and 5 from J, leaving 12 bases between them. Germline lookup yields CDR1 MGHDK and CDR2 SYGVNS. The CDR3 runs 14 residues. Each of the sorted populations had a purity greater than 98%. Material: naive CD4+ T cells from blood. The TCR was taken from a woman aged 18 to 35 in good health. The chain joins TRBV25-1 to TRBJ2-5, with D perhaps TRBD2 (5 bases). CDR3: CASSEARAEETQYF. CDR3 in DNA: TGTGCCAGCAGTGAAGCGAGGGCAGAGGAGACCCAGTACTTC.